The entry below describes one T cell receptor (beta chain). What it recognizes is unknown. This sample is part of a study of T cell responses to AZD1222 COVID-19 vaccine. Findings of the study overall: Clonal diversity was possibly underestimated, and white British individuals and females predominated among donors. Spike-specific TCR breadth and depth rose after two AZD1222 doses. Distributed over spike, vaccine-associated CD4 TCRs predominated at 160-218 and 743-854. Of spike-specific TCRs, nearly half reportedly target regions left unmutated in variants.

Sequenced by immunoSEQ multiplex PCR; TCRdb stores in-frame clones only, minus some. The repertoire holds about 170,000 clones, with more than 80% as singletons. Germline CDR1 KGHSH, CDR2 LQKENI. The CDR3 runs 15 residues. The V end lost 3 bases, the J end lost 6 bases, and 15 bases lay between the germline ends. The receptor was derived from an adult who received the MenACWY meningococcal vaccine as a control. The chain combines TRBV18 with TRBJ2-1; D perhaps matches TRBD2 (5 bases). The material sequenced was peripheral blood, taken 28 days after the second dose of the MenACWY control vaccine. CDR3 sequence (DNA): TGTGCCAGCTCACCGGGTCGGGATCTATCCAATGAGCAGTTCTTC. Its protein is CASSPGRDLSNEQFF. Full variable domain (rest looked up from reference TRBV18 and TRBJ2-1): NAGVMQNPRHLVRRRGQEARLRCSPMKGHSHVYWYRQLPEEGLKFMVYLQKENIIDESGMPKERFSAEFPKEGPSILRIQQVVRGDSAAYFCASSPGRDLSNEQFFGPGTRLTVL.